This T cell receptor beta chain was captured by sequencing in a study of shared clonotypes between healthy human individuals. On the study more broadly: Ranging from 18 to 49 in age, donors were a couple of women and a few men.

Only CD45RO-negative cells positively selected for CCR7 counted as naive CD8 cells, so terminally differentiated effector memory CD45RA+ cells were excluded. Adult donors, all healthy and HIV-negative, had no recent acute infections or vaccinations. TCRdb's table, derived via immunoSEQ multiplex PCR, lists solely in-frame clones and lacks some. This sample has about 2 million clones, with about 95% found just once. Study outcomes and limitations: Clonotypes that were shared across a few donors made up around 5% of naive CD4 clonotypes.

About this clone: What it binds is not known.

The sequenced sample consisted of naive CD8+ T cells sorted from blood. The clonotype comes from a man younger than 30 in good health.

This CDR3 reads CASTIYGGSYNEQFF. CDR3 in DNA: TGTGCCAGTACAATATACGGGGGCTCCTACAATGAGCAGTTCTTC. V and J are TRBV5-4 and TRBJ2-1; D perhaps matches TRBD2 (6 bases). V lost 8 bases and J lost 0, with 15 bases in between. Germline lookup yields CDR1 SGHNT and CDR2 YYREEE (reference sequence). CDR3 size: 15 residues. Based on the CDR3 plus reference TRBV5-4 and TRBJ2-1, the full variable domain is ETGVTQSPTHLIKTRGQQVTLRCSSQSGHNTVSWYQQALGQGPQFIFQYYREEENGRGNFPPRFSGLQFPNYSSELNVNALELDDSALYLCASTIYGGSYNEQFFGPGTRLTVL.